This is a list of T cell receptor beta chains from one sample in a study of blood T cells in healthy people across ages. MiXCR, run by TCRdb on the 5' RACE reads, gives a single entry per CDR3 protein. This sample carries hundreds of thousands of distinct CDR3 sequences, more than 45% of them seen once, and the ten largest clones take roughly 25%. The sequenced sample consisted of blood. The source is an elderly man in good health. Both conserved end residues are part of each CDR3. D genes are given only for firm matches. A row's size may be missing; if present it is once, few, many or a size class.

CDR3 protein,CDR3 DNA,J gene,V gene,CDR3 length,clone size,D gene
CATSDLGTSGRARRNEQFF,TGTGCCACCAGTGATTTGGGGACTAGCGGGAGGGCCCGACGGAATGAGCAGTTCTTC,TRBJ2-1,TRBV24-1,19,.,TRBD2
CASSPFPDRGGGYTF,TGTGCCAGCAGTCCTTTCCCGGACAGGGGAGGCGGCTACACCTTC,TRBJ1-2,TRBV14,15,.,TRBD1
CASSLWGRVAQQYF,TGTGCCAGCAGCTTATGGGGCAGGGTAGCCCAGCAGTACTTC,TRBJ2-7,TRBV7-2,14,.,.
CASSYQQGSLGVLTF,TGTGCCAGCAGTTACCAACAGGGGTCTCTTGGCGTCCTGACTTTC,TRBJ2-6,TRBV28,15,.,TRBD1
CASSPSASGAYEQYF,TGTGCCAGCTCACCTTCGGCTAGCGGGGCTTACGAGCAGTACTTC,TRBJ2-7,TRBV18,15,.,TRBD2
CASSNGTERRKYF,TGCGCCAGCAGCAACGGGACTGAAAGAAGAAAGTACTTC,TRBJ2-7,TRBV5-1,13,.,.
CSVEAQKTGGNEQFF,TGCAGCGTTGAAGCGCAAAAGACAGGGGGCAATGAGCAGTTCTTC,TRBJ2-1,TRBV29-1,15,many,TRBD1
CATDLPGLPGVETQYF,TGCGCCACCGATCTTCCGGGACTTCCGGGGGTGGAGACCCAGTACTTC,TRBJ2-5,TRBV5-1,16,.,.
CASSLGWTSGELDEQFF,TGCGCCAGCAGCTTGGGATGGACTAGCGGGGAGTTAGATGAGCAGTTCTTC,TRBJ2-1,TRBV5-1,17,few,TRBD2
CSLRQAGGTDAQYF,TGCAGCTTAAGACAGGCGGGTGGCACAGATGCGCAGTATTTT,TRBJ2-3,TRBV29-1,14,.,.
CASSLGSSGVYEQYF,TGTGCCAGCAGCTTAGGGTCTAGCGGGGTGTACGAGCAGTACTTC,TRBJ2-7,TRBV7-9,15,few,TRBD2
CSASDQYDYGYTF,TGCAGTGCTAGTGATCAGTATGACTATGGCTACACCTTC,TRBJ1-2,TRBV20-1,13,.,.
CSARNLLSTDTQYF,TGCAGTGCTAGGAATCTGTTGAGCACAGATACGCAGTATTTT,TRBJ2-3,TRBV20-1,14,.,.
CASSLGRGGAEQETQYF,TGTGCCAGCAGCTTAGGTCGTGGGGGCGCAGAACAAGAGACCCAGTACTTC,TRBJ2-5,TRBV7-9,17,.,.
CASEGYTGELFF,TGTGCCAGCGAGGGATACACCGGGGAGCTGTTTTTT,TRBJ2-2,TRBV9,12,.,.
CASSKPGLAGAKYEQYF,TGTGCCAGCAGCAAACCGGGACTAGCGGGGGCGAAATACGAGCAGTACTTC,TRBJ2-7,TRBV13,17,few,TRBD2
CASSLAGQPQSYEQYF,TGTGCCAGCAGCTTAGCGGGACAGCCGCAATCCTACGAGCAGTACTTC,TRBJ2-7,TRBV7-2,16,.,TRBD1
CASSYPTEADTQYF,TGTGCCAGCAGTTACCCCACGGAGGCAGATACGCAGTATTTT,TRBJ2-3,TRBV6-2/TRBV6-3,14,.,.
CASSQERGGSRQYF,TGCGCCAGCAGCCAAGAGAGGGGCGGAAGTCGGCAGTACTTC,TRBJ2-5,TRBV4-3,14,few,.
CASSLAVAYEQYF,TGTGCCAGCAGCTTAGCGGTGGCCTACGAGCAGTACTTC,TRBJ2-7,TRBV7-2,13,few,.
CASSLSPPGLAYNEQFF,TGTGCCAGCAGCTTGAGCCCCCCGGGACTCGCATACAATGAGCAGTTCTTC,TRBJ2-1,TRBV7-2,17,few,.
CASRIAGETYEQYF,TGTGCCAGCAGAATAGCGGGGGAGACCTACGAGCAGTACTTC,TRBJ2-7,TRBV6-2/TRBV6-3,14,.,TRBD2
CASSPGTGQETQYF,TGTGCCAGCAGCCCCGGGACAGGGCAAGAGACCCAGTACTTC,TRBJ2-5,TRBV7-9,14,many,TRBD1
CASMEPPYNEQFF,TGTGCCAGCATGGAGCCTCCCTACAATGAGCAGTTCTTC,TRBJ2-1,TRBV27,13,.,.
CASSYAGEASDEQFF,TGTGCCAGCAGTTACGCGGGGGAGGCCTCGGATGAGCAGTTCTTC,TRBJ2-1,TRBV6-6,15,few,TRBD2
CASSKGQVSYEQYF,TGTGCCAGCAGCAAGGGACAGGTATCCTACGAGCAGTACTTC,TRBJ2-7,TRBV9,14,.,TRBD1
CASSPLAGGITGELFF,TGTGCCAGCAGCCCACTAGCGGGAGGGATCACCGGGGAGCTGTTTTTT,TRBJ2-2,TRBV7-2,16,.,TRBD2
CASSFGTSGSIETQYF,TGTGCCAGCAGCTTCGGGACTAGCGGGAGTATAGAGACCCAGTACTTC,TRBJ2-5,TRBV7-9,16,.,TRBD2
CASSGRDRGTYEQYF,TGTGCCAGCAGTGGCCGGGACAGGGGGACCTACGAGCAGTACTTC,TRBJ2-7,TRBV25-1,15,few,TRBD1
CASSFQIQETQYF,TGTGCCAGCAGCTTTCAGATCCAAGAGACCCAGTACTTC,TRBJ2-5,TRBV7-8,13,.,.
CASSFRDRGNTGELFF,TGTGCCAGCAGTTTTAGGGACAGGGGGAACACCGGGGAGCTGTTTTTT,TRBJ2-2,TRBV12-3/TRBV12-4,16,.,TRBD1